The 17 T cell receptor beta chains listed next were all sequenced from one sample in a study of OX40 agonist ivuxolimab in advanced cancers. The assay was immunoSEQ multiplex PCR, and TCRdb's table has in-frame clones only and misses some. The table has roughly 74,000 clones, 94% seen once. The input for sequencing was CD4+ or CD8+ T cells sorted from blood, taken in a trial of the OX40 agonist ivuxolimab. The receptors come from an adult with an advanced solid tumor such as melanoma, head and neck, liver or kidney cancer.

This CDR3 reads CASSQGGFFYEQYF. The CDR3 DNA reads TGCGCCAGCAGCCAAGGAGGGTTCTTCTACGAGCAGTACTTC. This chain connects TRBV4-3 to TRBJ2-7; the D gene is possibly TRBD2 (5 bases). The CDR3 runs to 14 residues. V lost 1 base and J lost 3, with 10 bases in between. CDR1 and CDR2 (germline): LGHNA, YSLEER.

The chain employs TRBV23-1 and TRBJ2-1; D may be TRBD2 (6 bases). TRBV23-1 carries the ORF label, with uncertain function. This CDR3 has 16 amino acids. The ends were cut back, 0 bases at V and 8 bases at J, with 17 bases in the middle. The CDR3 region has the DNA TGCGCCAGCAGTCAATCCCCGGGACTGCCGTGGGATGAGCAGTTCTTC. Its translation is CASSQSPGLPWDEQFF.

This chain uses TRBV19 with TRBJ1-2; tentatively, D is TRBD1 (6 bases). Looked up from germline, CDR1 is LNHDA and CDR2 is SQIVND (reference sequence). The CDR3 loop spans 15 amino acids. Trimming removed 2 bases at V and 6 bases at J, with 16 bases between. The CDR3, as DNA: TGTGCCAGTAGTATAACGGCAGGGGAGGTGGATGGCTACACCTTC. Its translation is CASSITAGEVDGYTF.

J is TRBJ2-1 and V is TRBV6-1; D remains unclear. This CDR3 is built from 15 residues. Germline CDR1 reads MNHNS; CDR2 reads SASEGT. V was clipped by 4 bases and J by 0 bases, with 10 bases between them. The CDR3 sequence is CASSAKYSSYNEQFF. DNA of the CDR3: TGTGCCAGCAGTGCTAAATATAGCTCCTACAATGAGCAGTTCTTC.

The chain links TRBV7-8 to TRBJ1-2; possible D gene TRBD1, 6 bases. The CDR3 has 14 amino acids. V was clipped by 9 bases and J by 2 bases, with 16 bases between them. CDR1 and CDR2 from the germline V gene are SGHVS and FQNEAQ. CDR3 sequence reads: CASSGAGSNYGYTF. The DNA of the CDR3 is TGTGCCAGTTCGGGGGCTGGATCAAACTATGGCTACACCTTC. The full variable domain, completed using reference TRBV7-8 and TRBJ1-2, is GAGVSQSPRYKVAKRGQDVALRCDPISGHVSLFWYQQALGQGPEFLTYFQNEAQLDKSGLPSDRFFAERPEGSVSTLKIQRTQQEDSAVYLCASSGAGSNYGYTFGSGTRLTVV.

The CDR3: CASSPTGRDEQYF. Written as DNA, the CDR3 is TGTGCCAGCAGCCCCACGGGACGTGACGAGCAGTACTTC. The chain joins TRBV6-5 to TRBJ2-7, with D possibly called TRBD1 or TRBD2 (5 bases each). The V gene's germline CDR1 is MNHEY and CDR2 SVGAGI. The CDR3 consists of 13 residues. The V end was cut by 6 bases, the J end by 5 bases, with 14 bases between.

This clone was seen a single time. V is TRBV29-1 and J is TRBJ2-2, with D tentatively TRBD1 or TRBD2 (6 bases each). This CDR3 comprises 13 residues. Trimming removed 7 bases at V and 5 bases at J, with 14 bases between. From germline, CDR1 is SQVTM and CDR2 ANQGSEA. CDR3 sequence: CSAEGGYTGELFF. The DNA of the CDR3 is TGCAGCGCCGAGGGGGGATATACCGGGGAGCTGTTTTTT.

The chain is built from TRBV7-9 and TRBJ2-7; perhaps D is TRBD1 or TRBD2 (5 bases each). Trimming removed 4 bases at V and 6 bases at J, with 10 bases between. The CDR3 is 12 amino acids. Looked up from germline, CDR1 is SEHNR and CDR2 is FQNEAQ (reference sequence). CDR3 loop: CASSSGPSEQYF. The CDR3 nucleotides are TGTGCCAGCAGCTCGGGGCCGAGCGAGCAGTACTTC. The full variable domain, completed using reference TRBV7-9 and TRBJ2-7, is DTGVSQNPRHKITKRGQNVTFRCDPISEHNRLYWYRQTLGQGPEFLTYFQNEAQLEKSRLLSDRFSAERPKGSFSTLEIQRTEQGDSAMYLCASSSGPSEQYFGPGTRLTVT.

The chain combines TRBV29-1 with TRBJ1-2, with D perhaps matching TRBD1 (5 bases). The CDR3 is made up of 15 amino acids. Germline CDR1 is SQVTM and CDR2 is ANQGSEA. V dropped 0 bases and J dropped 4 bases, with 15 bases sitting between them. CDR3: CSVEDPSDTSYGYTF. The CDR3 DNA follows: TGCAGCGTTGAAGATCCCTCGGACACGTCCTATGGCTACACCTTC.

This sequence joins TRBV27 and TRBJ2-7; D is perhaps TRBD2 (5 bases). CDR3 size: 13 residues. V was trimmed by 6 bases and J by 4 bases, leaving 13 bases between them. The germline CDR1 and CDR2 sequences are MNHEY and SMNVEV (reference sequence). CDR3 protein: CASSLDSGYEQYF. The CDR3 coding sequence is TGTGCCAGCAGCCTGGACTCTGGTTACGAGCAGTACTTC.

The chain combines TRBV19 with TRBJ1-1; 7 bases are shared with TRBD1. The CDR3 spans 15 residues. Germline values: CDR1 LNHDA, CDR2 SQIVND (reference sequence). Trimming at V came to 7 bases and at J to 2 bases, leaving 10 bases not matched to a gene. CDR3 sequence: CASTPWGGGNTEAFF. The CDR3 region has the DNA TGTGCCAGTACTCCCTGGGGAGGGGGCAACACTGAAGCTTTCTTT.

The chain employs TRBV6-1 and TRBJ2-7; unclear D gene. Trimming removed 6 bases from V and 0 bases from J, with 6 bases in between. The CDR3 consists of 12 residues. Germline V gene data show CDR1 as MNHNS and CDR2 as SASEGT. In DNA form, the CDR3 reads TGTGCCAGCAGGGACGCCTCCTACGAGCAGTACTTC. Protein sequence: CASRDASYEQYF.

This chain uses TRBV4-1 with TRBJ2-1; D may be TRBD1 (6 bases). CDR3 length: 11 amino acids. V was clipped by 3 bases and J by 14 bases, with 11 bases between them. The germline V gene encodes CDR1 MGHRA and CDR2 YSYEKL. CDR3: CASSQGAWEFF. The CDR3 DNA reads TGCGCCAGCAGCCAGGGGGCGTGGGAGTTCTTC.

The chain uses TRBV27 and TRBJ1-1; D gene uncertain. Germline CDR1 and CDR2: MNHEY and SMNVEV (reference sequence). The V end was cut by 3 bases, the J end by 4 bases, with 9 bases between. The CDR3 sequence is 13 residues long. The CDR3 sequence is CASSFRSGTEAFF. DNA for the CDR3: TGTGCCAGCAGTTTCCGGTCGGGCACTGAAGCTTTCTTT.

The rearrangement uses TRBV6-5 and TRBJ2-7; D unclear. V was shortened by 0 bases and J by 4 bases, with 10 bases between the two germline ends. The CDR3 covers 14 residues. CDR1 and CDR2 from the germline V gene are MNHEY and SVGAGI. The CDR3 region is CASSYSTLPYEQYF. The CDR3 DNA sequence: TGTGCCAGCAGTTACTCGACGCTACCGTACGAGCAGTACTTC.

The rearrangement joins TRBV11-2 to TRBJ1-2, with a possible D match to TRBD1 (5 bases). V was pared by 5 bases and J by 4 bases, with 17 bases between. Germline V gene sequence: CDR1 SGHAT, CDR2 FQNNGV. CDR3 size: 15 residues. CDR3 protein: CASSPGRRLIYGYTF. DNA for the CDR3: TGTGCCAGCAGCCCGGGACGGCGGCTCATCTATGGCTACACCTTC. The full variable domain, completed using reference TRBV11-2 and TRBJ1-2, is EAGVAQSPRYKIIEKRQSVAFWCNPISGHATLYWYQQILGQGPKLLIQFQNNGVVDDSQLPKDRFSAERLKGVDSTLKIQPAKLEDSAVYLCASSPGRRLIYGYTFGSGTRLTVV.

CDR3 in DNA: TGCTCTGCGGCGACTAATGAAAAACTGTTTTTT. Its protein is CSAATNEKLFF. The chain couples TRBV29-1 to TRBJ1-4, with unresolved D. The CDR3 loop spans 11 amino acids. Germline assignment: CDR1 SQVTM and CDR2 ANQGSEA.